Presented here are 27 T cell receptor beta chains from one specimen sequenced in a study of cytomegalovirus exposure and HLA in healthy donors. The repertoire was sequenced with immunoSEQ multiplex PCR; TCRdb's copy has only in-frame clones and lacks some. The sample includes about 330,000 clones, approximately 90% of them seen just once. The sequencing sample was made of PBMCs. The receptors were sampled from a woman in her 30s in good health and CMV-seropositive.

The chain has TRBV11-3 and TRBJ2-7; D is uncertain. Germline-derived CDR1 and CDR2 are SGHNT and YENEEA. V lost 0 bases and J lost 1, with 4 bases in between. CDR3 length: 13 residues. CDR3 in DNA: TGTGCCAGCAGCTTAGATCAGTCCTACGAGCAGTACTTC. As protein: CASSLDQSYEQYF.

The chain is built from TRBV6-1 and TRBJ1-2; no firm D call. The germline V gene has CDR1 MNHNS and CDR2 SASEGT. The CDR3 spans 12 residues. V was clipped by 9 bases and J by 5 bases, with 13 bases between them. CDR3 sequence (DNA): TGTGCCAGGACGCCTAACTTTTATGGCTACACCTTC. This translates into CARTPNFYGYTF.

This clone was recorded only once. The chain recombines TRBV30 with TRBJ1-1, with TRBD1 matching 7 bases. The CDR3 has 15 amino acids. The germline CDR1 and CDR2 sequences are GTSNPN and SVGIG (reference sequence). V lost 1 base, J lost 0 bases, and 5 bases stayed unmatched. As DNA, the CDR3 is TGTGCCTGGAGTGGCTGGACAGGCATGAACACTGAAGCTTTCTTT. Its protein is CAWSGWTGMNTEAFF. The full variable domain, rest sourced from reference TRBV30 and TRBJ1-1, is SQTIHQWPATLVQPVGSPLSLECTVEGTSNPNLYWYRQAAGRGLQLLFYSVGIGQISSEVPQNLSASRPQDRQFILSSKKLLLSDSGFYLCAWSGWTGMNTEAFFGQGTRLTVV.

This clone was observed a single time. The rearrangement uses TRBV28 and TRBJ1-2, with D possibly being TRBD1 (5 bases). V lost 5 bases and J 4 bases, leaving 23 bases between the germline ends. This CDR3 spans 17 amino acids. Germline V gives CDR1 MDHEN, CDR2 SYDVKM. In nucleotides, the CDR3 is TGTGCCAGCAGTCCTCTGCCATCAACAGGTATTCGCTATGGCTACACCTTC. Translated: CASSPLPSTGIRYGYTF.

This sequence joins TRBV9 and TRBJ2-2, with 9 bases aligning to TRBD2. Germline assignment: CDR1 SGDLS and CDR2 YYNGEE. Losses at the gene ends were 6 bases for V and 4 bases for J; bases not matched to a gene: 13. The CDR3 runs to 17 residues. CDR3 bases: TGTGCCAGCAACGACTACAGCAGCGGGGGGTCCACCGGGGAGCTGTTTTTT. Protein product: CASNDYSSGGSTGELFF.

This clone came up once. The rearrangement uses TRBV11-3 and TRBJ2-2; D ambiguous. The germline CDR1 and CDR2 sequences are SGHNT and YENEEA. The CDR3 consists of 15 residues. Trimming took off 6 bases at V and 6 bases at J, with 17 bases between the two ends. CDR3 in amino acids: CASRSTGRSAGELFF. CDR3 coding DNA: TGTGCCAGCAGGTCCACCGGGCGCTCCGCCGGGGAGCTGTTTTTT.

This chain links TRBV5-6 with TRBJ2-1; no definite D call. The germline V and J ends were trimmed by 2 bases and 4 bases, with 4 bases remaining between them. The germline V gene has CDR1 SGHDT and CDR2 YYEEEE. The length of the CDR3 is 12 residues. The CDR3 loop is CASSFRYNEQFF. In DNA form, the CDR3 reads TGTGCCAGCAGCTTCAGATACAATGAGCAGTTCTTC.

The V gene is TRBV20-1, the J gene TRBJ2-1; D unresolved. This CDR3 has 11 amino acids. The germline V and J ends were trimmed by 5 bases and 9 bases, with 11 bases remaining between them. Germline V gene sequence: CDR1 DFQATT, CDR2 SNEGSKA (reference sequence). CDR3 coding DNA: TGCAGTGCTGAGCGTGGCAGTGAGCAGTTCTTC. Amino acid sequence: CSAERGSEQFF.

The chain carries TRBV19 and TRBJ1-1; D possibly corresponds to TRBD1 (6 bases). Between the trimmed V and J ends, which lost 1 base and 6 bases, there was a span of 15 bases. CDR3 length equals 15 residues. Per germline, CDR1 LNHDA and CDR2 SQIVND (reference sequence). CDR3 loop: CASSIVGTPRAEAFF. The DNA for the CDR3 is TGTGCCAGTAGTATAGTGGGGACACCACGCGCTGAAGCTTTCTTT. Variable domain in full (rest from reference TRBV19 and TRBJ1-1): DGGITQSPKYLFRKEGQNVTLSCEQNLNHDAMYWYRQDPGQGLRLIYYSQIVNDFQKGDIAEGYSVSREKKESFPLTVTSAQKNPTAFYLCASSIVGTPRAEAFFGQGTRLTVV.

The genes are TRBV6-5 and TRBJ2-3, with TRBD2 as a possible D gene (5 bases). V shed 5 bases and J shed 11 bases, with 11 bases lying between them. The CDR3 runs 11 residues. CDR1 and CDR2 (germline): MNHEY, SVGAGI. The CDR3: CASSPRTLQYF. CDR3 DNA sequence: TGTGCCAGCAGTCCCCGGACTCTGCAGTATTTT.

The V gene is TRBV25-1, the J gene TRBJ2-7; TRBD2 is a possible D gene (5 bases). The CDR3 consists of 12 residues. V lost 4 bases to trimming and J lost 3 bases, with 7 bases between them. Germline CDR1 and CDR2: MGHDK and SYGVNS. CDR3: CASSAGYYEQYF. CDR3 DNA sequence: TGTGCCAGCAGTGCGGGGTACTACGAGCAGTACTTC.

V usage is TRBV9 and J usage is TRBJ1-6; possibly TRBD1 for D (6 bases). The germline V gene encodes CDR1 SGDLS and CDR2 YYNGEE. V was clipped by 3 bases and J by 2 bases, with 9 bases between them. This CDR3 comprises 15 residues. CDR3 in amino acids: CASSAGQTYNSPLHF. The DNA for the CDR3 is TGTGCCAGCAGCGCAGGACAGACCTATAATTCACCCCTCCACTTT.

The CDR3 region is CASSVYRGAGANVLTF. The DNA for the CDR3 is TGTGCCAGCAGCGTATACAGGGGTGCGGGGGCCAACGTCCTGACTTTC. This chain uses TRBV9 with TRBJ2-6; the match to TRBD1 covers 7 bases. V was pared by 1 base and J by 4 bases, with 5 bases of the junction left unmatched. Germline assignment: CDR1 SGDLS and CDR2 YYNGEE. There are 16 residues in the CDR3.

Of note for this clone: Distinct nucleotide sequences in the sample also encode this CDR3. The chain links TRBV7-9 to TRBJ2-7; D is uncertain. V was pared by 0 bases and J by 0 bases, with 9 bases between. Germline assignment: CDR1 SEHNR and CDR2 FQNEAQ (reference sequence). The CDR3 runs 15 residues. The CDR3 sequence is CASSLAGGSSYEQYF. The DNA for the CDR3 is TGTGCCAGCAGCTTAGCAGGTGGAAGCTCCTACGAGCAGTACTTC.

The chain uses TRBV30 and TRBJ2-7, with TRBD1 matching 10 bases. Trimming removed 5 bases from V and 2 bases from J; junction bases left unmatched: 6. CDR3 length: 14 amino acids. Germline CDR1 reads GTSNPN; CDR2 reads SVGIG (reference sequence). As DNA, the CDR3 is TGTGCCTGGGGGGGGACAGGGGCCACCTACGAGCAGTACTTC. It encodes CAWGGTGATYEQYF.

This clone has only one observation. The rearrangement uses TRBV5-1 and TRBJ1-5; 8 nucleotides align to TRBD1. The ends lost 5 bases at V and 6 bases at J; junction bases unmatched: 7. This CDR3 has 14 residues. The germline CDR1 and CDR2 sequences are SGHRS and YFSETQ. DNA for the CDR3: TGCGCCAGCAGTCTTACAGGGGGTGGTCAGCCCCAGCATTTT. This gives the protein CASSLTGGGQPQHF.

The rearrangement joins TRBV15 to TRBJ2-7; weak D call: TRBD1 (5 bases). CDR3 length: 14 residues. Looked up from germline, CDR1 is LNHNV and CDR2 is YYDKDF (reference sequence). V was pared by 0 bases and J by 2 bases, with 8 bases between. The CDR3, as DNA: TGTGCCACCAGCAGAGAGATGGGGCCCTACGAGCAGTACTTC. This gives the protein CATSREMGPYEQYF.

CDR3 region: CASLKPGADTQYF. As DNA, the CDR3 is TGTGCCAGCCTAAAACCGGGAGCAGATACGCAGTATTTT. The rearrangement joins TRBV6-5 to TRBJ2-3, with D possibly being TRBD2 (6 bases). The CDR3 spans 13 residues. CDR1 is MNHEY, CDR2 SVGAGI, per germline. The V end was cut by 8 bases, the J end by 4 bases, with 13 bases between.

The V call is TRBV23-1, the J call TRBJ2-1; 14 positions match TRBD2. TRBV23-1 counts as an open reading frame of uncertain function. The CDR3 has 16 amino acids. V trimming: 0 bases; J trimming: 5 bases; junction bases outside the gene matches: 0. The CDR3 DNA reads TGCGCCAGCAGTCAATCGACTAGCGGGGGGGACAATGAGCAGTTCTTC. This sequence encodes CASSQSTSGGDNEQFF.

The chain has TRBV28 and TRBJ1-2, with D unclear. V was trimmed by 10 bases and J by 4 bases, leaving 13 bases between them. The CDR3 runs to 12 residues. CDR1 and CDR2 (germline): MDHEN, SYDVKM. The CDR3: CATLDGLYGYTF. The CDR3 coding sequence is TGTGCCACCTTAGACGGACTCTATGGCTACACCTTC.

The gene calls are TRBV18 and TRBJ1-5; a weak D match, TRBD1 (5 bases). Looked up from germline, CDR1 is KGHSH and CDR2 is LQKENI. V lost 3 bases to trimming and J lost 7 bases, with 19 bases between them. The CDR3 runs 16 residues. The CDR3 DNA reads TGTGCCAGCTCACCTAAGGGAGGAGGGGTAGGGCAGCCCCAGCATTTT. This translates into CASSPKGGGVGQPQHF.

This sequence joins TRBV5-1 and TRBJ2-1; TRBD2 matches 9 bases. The trim removed 0 bases at V and 4 bases at J, leaving 2 bases unmatched. The germline V gene has CDR1 SGHRS and CDR2 YFSETQ. This CDR3 is built from 15 residues. The DNA for the CDR3 is TGCGCCAGCAGCTTGGGGGGACTAGCATACAATGAGCAGTTCTTC. Protein: CASSLGGLAYNEQFF. The full variable domain, its missing parts supplied by reference TRBV5-1 and TRBJ2-1, is KAGVTQTPRYLIKTRGQQVTLSCSPISGHRSVSWYQQTPGQGLQFLFEYFSETQRNKGNFPGRFSGRQFSNSRSEMNVSTLELGDSALYLCASSLGGLAYNEQFFGPGTRLTVL.

The chain recombines TRBV6-6 with TRBJ2-5; tentatively, D is TRBD2 (6 bases). V shed 6 bases and J shed 2 bases, with 13 bases lying between them. This CDR3 is built from 14 residues. From germline, CDR1 is MNHNY and CDR2 SVGAGI (reference sequence). The CDR3 sequence: CASRGSGSQETQYF. CDR3 in DNA: TGTGCCAGCAGAGGTAGCGGAAGTCAAGAGACCCAGTACTTC.

This clone occurred a few times. The V and J genes are TRBV27 and TRBJ1-5; TRBD1 matches at 7 bases. This CDR3 spans 14 amino acids. Trimming cost V 4 bases and J 9 bases; bases outside gene matches: 9. Germline V gene lookup returns CDR1 MNHEY and CDR2 SMNVEV (reference sequence). The CDR3 here is CASSSLRDSLPQHF. CDR3 nucleotide sequence: TGTGCCAGCAGTTCCCTCCGGGACAGCCTGCCCCAGCATTTT.

The rearrangement uses TRBV7-2 and TRBJ2-7, with D tentatively TRBD2 (5 bases). Trimming removed 5 bases from V and 1 base from J, with 12 bases in between. From germline, CDR1 is SGHTA and CDR2 FQGNSA. The CDR3 contains 14 residues. This chain's CDR3 is CASSPRGQSYEQYF. CDR3 in DNA: TGTGCCAGCAGCCCACGAGGGCAGTCCTACGAGCAGTACTTC.

V and J are TRBV6-1 and TRBJ1-1, with a tentative D call TRBD1 (5 bases). CDR1 and CDR2 from the germline V gene are MNHNS and SASEGT. Trimming cost V 6 bases and J 4 bases, with 18 bases left between them. The CDR3 is made up of 15 amino acids. The CDR3 bases are TGTGCCAGCAGAAAATGGGACCACGGGAGCACTGAAGCTTTCTTT. Its translation is CASRKWDHGSTEAFF.

This clone was observed a handful of times. In the same sample, other DNA sequences code for this CDR3. This chain uses TRBV7-9 with TRBJ1-2; 8 positions match TRBD1. The V gene's germline CDR1 is SEHNR and CDR2 FQNEAQ (reference sequence). V shed 5 bases and J 4 bases; nucleotides not matched to a gene: 3. The CDR3 is made up of 13 amino acids. This CDR3 reads CASSQGQGYGYTF. In DNA, the CDR3 is TGTGCCAGCAGCCAAGGACAGGGCTATGGCTACACCTTC.